This is a list of T cell receptor beta chains from one sample in a study of blood T cells in healthy people across ages. TCRdb ran MiXCR on the 5' RACE reads and lists one entry per CDR3 protein. The table lists 1.5 million to 2 million distinct CDR3 sequences, roughly 43% of them singletons. Specimen: blood. Receptor source: a human donor in good health. The CDR3 runs from the conserved cysteine through the conserved F or W. Each record gives: V gene, D gene, J gene, clone size, CDR3 protein, CDR3 DNA. A D gene is named only where the DNA matches it firmly. The size entry is marked missing in some rows and otherwise reads once, few, many or a size class.

TRBV20-1	TRBD1	TRBJ1-5	-	CSARAFDRVSQPQHF	TGCAGTGCTAGAGCCTTTGACAGGGTTAGTCAGCCCCAGCATTTT
TRBV7-2	-	TRBJ2-4	many	CASSPGATENIQYF	TGTGCCAGCAGCCCAGGGGCGACAGAAAACATTCAGTACTTC
TRBV20-1	-	TRBJ2-5	few	CSARDGTLETQYF	TGCAGTGCTAGAGATGGGACCTTGGAGACCCAGTACTTC
TRBV12-3/TRBV12-4	TRBD1	TRBJ1-2	-	CASSSRRTGSRYGYTF	TGTGCCAGCAGTTCTCGACGGACAGGCAGTCGCTATGGCTACACCTTC
TRBV10-3	-	TRBJ1-2	-	CAISESPISYTF	TGTGCCATCAGTGAGTCCCCAATTAGCTACACCTTC
TRBV4-3	TRBD2	TRBJ2-5	few	CASSQEGLAGPETQYF	TGCGCCAGCAGCCAGGAGGGACTAGCGGGGCCAGAGACCCAGTACTTC
TRBV28	TRBD1	TRBJ2-7	many	CASRRGQGTYEQYF	TGTGCCAGCAGGAGGGGACAGGGGACCTACGAGCAGTACTTC
TRBV20-1	-	TRBJ2-1	-	CSAKDRATTSCREQFF	TGCAGTGCCAAAGATAGGGCGACAACCAGTTGTCGGGAGCAGTTCTTC
TRBV15	-	TRBJ2-2	-	CATSRAAGNTGELFF	TGTGCCACCAGCAGAGCGGCGGGGAACACCGGGGAGCTGTTTTTT
TRBV12-3/TRBV12-4	-	TRBJ1-1	-	CASSKTGTASKAFF	TGTGCCAGCAGCAAAACCGGGACCGCTTCGAAAGCTTTCTTT
TRBV2	-	TRBJ1-4	-	CASSEALGGQGEKLFF	TGTGCCAGCAGTGAAGCCCTGGGGGGCCAGGGGGAAAAACTGTTTTTT
TRBV20-1	-	TRBJ2-7	-	CSAKGQNNEKLFFGSGTQYF	-
TRBV6-4	-	TRBJ2-1	few	CASSDGGSSSNEQFF	TGTGCCAGCAGTGACGGGGGGAGTAGTTCCAATGAGCAGTTCTTC
TRBV4-3	TRBD2	TRBJ2-7	few	CASSQDLGAGNHEQYF	TGCGCCAGCAGCCAAGATCTAGGAGCGGGGAATCACGAGCAGTACTTC
TRBV4-2	TRBD2	TRBJ2-1	few	CASSQNRLAGDNEQFF	TGTGCCAGCAGCCAAAACCGACTAGCGGGGGACAATGAGCAGTTCTTC
TRBV7-2	TRBD2	TRBJ2-7	few	CASRLAGSPYEQYF	TGTGCCAGCCGCCTAGCGGGGAGTCCCTACGAGCAGTACTTC
TRBV5-5	-	TRBJ2-5	-	CASTDWNQETQYF	TGTGCCAGCACGGACTGGAATCAAGAGACCCAGTACTTC
TRBV3-1	-	TRBJ1-2	-	CASSHIRDGYTF	TGTGCCAGCAGCCATATAAGGGATGGCTACACCTTC
TRBV20-1	-	TRBJ2-5	-	CSASVRGPSQETQYF	TGCAGTGCTAGTGTGCGGGGCCCTTCCCAAGAGACCCAGTACTTC
TRBV10-3	-	TRBJ2-1	-	CAIRPNLSYNEQFF	TGTGCCATCAGGCCCAATCTCTCCTACAATGAGCAGTTCTTC
TRBV20-1	-	TRBJ1-5	few	CSARWQDDQPQHF	TGCAGTGCTCGTTGGCAGGATGATCAGCCCCAGCATTTT
TRBV5-1	TRBD1	TRBJ2-7	few	CASSLEGTGVHEQYF	TGCGCCAGCAGCTTGGAAGGGACAGGGGTTCACGAGCAGTACTTC
TRBV14	-	TRBJ2-6	-	CASSQDVRQLYSGANVLTF	TGTGCCAGCAGCCAAGATGTGAGACAGCTATACTCTGGGGCCAACGTCCTGACTTTC
TRBV5-1	-	TRBJ1-2	-	CASSWGDASNSIYTF	TGCGCCAGCAGCTGGGGGGACGCATCAAATTCGATCTACACCTTC